The text below deals with one T cell receptor (beta chain). Its target is not known. V was pared by 0 bases and J by 11 bases, with 17 bases between. CDR3 size: 14 residues. CDR1 GTSNPN and CDR2 SVGIG come from the germline V gene (reference sequence). This entry is derived from a study of T cell responses to AZD1222 COVID-19 vaccine. Libraries were prepared by immunoSEQ multiplex PCR; TCRdb keeps only in-frame clonotypes and omits some of them. The sample records about 140,000 clones, under 95% being singletons. Notes on the study in general: Samples come after the peak T cell response, not at day 14. Compared with day 0, the breadth and depth of the Spike-specific TCR repertoire rose significantly after two doses of AZD1222. Nearly half of unique spike-specific TCRs reportedly avoided B.1.351 and B.1.1.7 mutated regions. AZD1222 recipients seropositive at baseline numbered only five to seven.

The rearrangement links TRBV30 to TRBJ1-3; D remains ambiguous. Sequencing was performed on peripheral blood, taken on day 0 of AZD1222 vaccination. This clonotype was obtained from an adult in good health. The CDR3 region is CAWSVQGPGVAIYF. CDR3 in DNA: TGTGCCTGGAGTGTACAAGGACCTGGGGTGGCCATATATTTT.